This TCR beta chain stems from a study of blood T cells in healthy people across ages. Study results and limitations: The authors considered diversity estimates from one million T cells to be underestimates. A roughly linear age-dependent decrease characterized TCR beta diversity per million T cells.

A second PCR of 7 to 11 cycles used a sample-barcoded 5' primer and a J-beta primer mix. TCRdb processed the 5' RACE reads anew with MiXCR; each CDR3 protein has one entry. The table has 250,000 to 300,000 distinct CDR3 sequences, 25% to 30% seen once. Note on this clonotype: What it recognizes is unknown.

The donors, healthy Caucasians from Russia, were aged roughly 6 to 90. Per sample, extraction of total RNA gave at least 5 micrograms in every case. V trimming: 7 bases; J trimming: 5 bases; junction bases outside the gene matches: 5. The germline V gene encodes CDR1 LNHDA and CDR2 SQIVND (reference sequence). CDR3 length: 14 residues. Specimen: blood. The TCR comes from a woman aged 65 to 85 in good health. This sequence joins TRBV19 and TRBJ2-5, with 12 positions matching TRBD2. In nucleotides, the CDR3 is TGTGCCAGTAAGACTAGCGGGAGTTCTGAGACCCAGTACTTC. It is translated as CASKTSGSSETQYF.